Listed here are 18 T cell receptor beta chains from one sample, sequenced in a study of cytomegalovirus exposure and HLA in healthy donors. The PCR contained 60 Vbeta and 13 Jbeta primers. TCRdb's table, derived via immunoSEQ multiplex PCR, lists solely in-frame clones and lacks some. The sample carries 110,000 to 150,000 clones, less than 10% recorded once. The specimen was PBMCs. These receptors originate from a male donor in good health and CMV-seronegative.

The rearrangement joins TRBV28 to TRBJ2-1; TRBD1 aligns across 7 bases. The germline V gene has CDR1 MDHEN and CDR2 SYDVKM. Trimming at V came to 5 bases and at J to 0 bases, leaving 4 bases not matched to a gene. The CDR3 is 15 residues long. The CDR3 DNA is TGTGCCAGCAGTCCTGACAGGGTCTCCTACAATGAGCAGTTCTTC. It translates to CASSPDRVSYNEQFF.

This clone has more than one count but fewer than ten. V is TRBV28 and J is TRBJ1-2, with 7 bases fitting TRBD1. Trimming removed 6 bases from V and 2 bases from J; junction bases left unmatched: 6. In germline, CDR1 is MDHEN, CDR2 SYDVKM. The CDR3 length is 14 residues. The CDR3 nucleotides read TGTGCCAGCAGCAATACAGGGGCAAACTATGGCTACACCTTC. It codes for CASSNTGANYGYTF.

This clone occurred a few times. Other nucleotide sequences from this sample produce the same CDR3. The chain employs TRBV6-5 and TRBJ1-2, with D uncertain. Germline V gene lookup returns CDR1 MNHEY and CDR2 SVGAGI. V lost 0 bases to trimming and J lost 1 base, with 6 bases between them. This CDR3 contains 14 residues. CDR3 nucleotides: TGTGCCAGCAGTTACTCCGGCGGTAACTATGGCTACACCTTC. It encodes CASSYSGGNYGYTF.

This clone was observed a handful of times. V usage is TRBV4-1 and J usage is TRBJ2-7, with 7 bases that match TRBD1. CDR1 and CDR2 from the germline V gene are MGHRA and YSYEKL. The CDR3 is made up of 15 amino acids. Unmatched junction bases numbered 11, after V lost 4 bases and J lost 5 bases. CDR3: CASSRRQGDIDEQYF. DNA of the CDR3: TGCGCCAGCAGCCGGCGACAGGGTGATATCGACGAGCAGTACTTC.

This clone showed up just a few times. V is TRBV28 and J is TRBJ1-6; D ambiguous. CDR3 length: 15 residues. V lost 6 bases to trimming and J lost 7 bases, with 16 bases between them. Germline V gene lookup returns CDR1 MDHEN and CDR2 SYDVKM. The CDR3 loop reads CASRERATGNSPLHF. The CDR3 coding sequence is TGTGCCAGCAGGGAAAGGGCTACGGGGAATTCACCCCTCCACTTT.

This clone was detected a few times. J is TRBJ1-2 and V is TRBV6-5, with 10 nucleotides matching TRBD1. The CDR3 is 13 residues long. Trimming cost V 5 bases and J 5 bases; bases outside gene matches: 2. Germline-derived CDR1 and CDR2 are MNHEY and SVGAGI. For the CDR3, the DNA is TGTGCCAGCAGTCGGACAGGGGGGTATGGCTACACCTTC. Translated, it gives CASSRTGGYGYTF.

The J gene is TRBJ2-3, the V gene TRBV7-8; D might be TRBD2 (6 bases). Germline assignment: CDR1 SGHVS and CDR2 FQNEAQ. The ends were cut back, 4 bases at V and 12 bases at J, with 20 bases in the middle. CDR3 length: 14 amino acids. The CDR3 region is CASSSSYPRTIQYF. The CDR3 bases are TGTGCCAGCAGCTCCAGTTATCCCAGGACTATACAGTATTTT. Supplemented by reference TRBV7-8 and TRBJ2-3, the full variable domain reads GAGVSQSPRYKVAKRGQDVALRCDPISGHVSLFWYQQALGQGPEFLTYFQNEAQLDKSGLPSDRFFAERPEGSVSTLKIQRTQQEDSAVYLCASSSSYPRTIQYFGPGTRLTVL.

This clone showed up just a few times. V is TRBV29-1 and J is TRBJ1-1, with D uncertain. Germline CDR1 and CDR2: SQVTM and ANQGSEA. With 6 bases removed from V and 0 bases from J, the gap between germline ends came to 17 bases. CDR3 size: 15 residues. Written as DNA, the CDR3 is TGCAGCGTCGTGCGGCCGACTGACTTGAACACTGAAGCTTTCTTT. Translated, it gives CSVVRPTDLNTEAFF.

This clone was observed a few times. The J gene is TRBJ1-1, the V gene TRBV28, with a possible D match to TRBD1 (6 bases). The CDR3 covers 15 residues. Germline-derived CDR1 and CDR2 are MDHEN and SYDVKM. V dropped 5 bases and J dropped 5 bases, with 18 bases sitting between them. The CDR3 region has the DNA TGTGCCAGCAGTCCACATCGGACAGCGGGGACTGAAGCTTTCTTT. Amino acid sequence: CASSPHRTAGTEAFF.

This clone has more than one count but fewer than ten. The chain employs TRBV4-2 and TRBJ2-2; 8 bases are a match to TRBD2. Germline CDR1 is LGHNA and CDR2 is YNFKEQ. With V trimmed by 4 bases and J by 0 bases, 16 bases remained unmatched. The CDR3 is 20 amino acids. The CDR3 nucleotides read TGTGCCAGCAGCCTCCACGGGGTTGGGCGGGGGGCTACGAACACCGGGGAGCTGTTTTTT. This translates into CASSLHGVGRGATNTGELFF.

The rearrangement joins TRBV4-2 to TRBJ2-3; TRBD2 matches at 10 bases. This CDR3 has 17 residues. The V and J ends lost 0 bases and 5 bases, in that order; junction bases with no gene match: 8. Germline assignment: CDR1 LGHNA and CDR2 YNFKEQ. Here the CDR3 reads CASSQDQLAGRGDTQYF. Written as DNA, the CDR3 is TGTGCCAGCAGCCAAGATCAACTAGCGGGGCGGGGAGATACGCAGTATTTT.

This clone was observed a handful of times. The genes are TRBV4-3 and TRBJ1-1; the D is unclear. Germline V gives CDR1 LGHNA, CDR2 YSLEER. V was trimmed by 2 bases and J by 3 bases, leaving 16 bases between them. The CDR3 sequence is 16 residues long. CDR3 in DNA: TGCGCCAGCAGCCAACTCACCCCCCCTCCGGACACTGAAGCTTTCTTT. Amino acid sequence: CASSQLTPPPDTEAFF.

A few counts support this clone. The chain couples TRBV6-6 to TRBJ1-5, with TRBD1 identical over 9 bases. CDR1 is MNHNY, CDR2 SVGAGI, per germline (reference sequence). The CDR3 length is 15 residues. V was clipped by 5 bases and J by 5 bases; unmatched bases: 7. The CDR3 region is CASSPTGQGHQPQHF. CDR3 coding DNA: TGTGCCAGCAGTCCTACCGGACAGGGGCATCAGCCCCAGCATTTT.

This clone was seen a handful of times. The J gene is TRBJ2-7, the V gene TRBV11-2; D remains ambiguous. V gave up 6 bases and J gave up 3 bases, with 9 bases separating them. Germline V lookup: CDR1 SGHAT, CDR2 FQNNGV. The CDR3 has 12 residues. The CDR3: CASSPPNYEQYF. CDR3 sequence (DNA): TGTGCCAGCAGTCCCCCCAACTACGAGCAGTACTTC.

V and J are TRBV7-2 and TRBJ2-1; D gene uncertain. V was cut by 2 bases and J by 9 bases, with 5 bases left in between. Per germline, CDR1 SGHTA and CDR2 FQGNSA. CDR3 length equals 11 residues. CDR3 loop: CASSLHFEQFF. CDR3 coding DNA: TGTGCCAGCAGCTTACATTTTGAGCAGTTCTTC.

V usage is TRBV7-2 and J usage is TRBJ2-4; 13 nucleotides align to TRBD2. The CDR3 consists of 19 residues. Germline CDR1 and CDR2: SGHTA and FQGNSA. Trimming at V came to 5 bases and at J to 0 bases, leaving 10 bases not matched to a gene. The CDR3 DNA sequence: TGTGCCAGCAGCCCCCTCGGACTAGCGGGAGTCGTAGCCAAAAACATTCAGTACTTC. Translating it yields CASSPLGLAGVVAKNIQYF.

The genes are TRBV27 and TRBJ1-2, with no clear D. Germline loops: CDR1 MNHEY, CDR2 SMNVEV (reference sequence). The CDR3 covers 15 residues. V lost 3 bases, J lost 0 bases, and 11 bases lay in between. DNA of the CDR3: TGTGCCAGCAGTTTTGGGCCCGGGGCTAACTATGGCTACACCTTC. Translated, it gives CASSFGPGANYGYTF.

This clone was seen more than once but under ten times. The chain uses TRBV5-4 and TRBJ2-6, with D maybe TRBD1 (5 bases). The CDR3 covers 17 residues. CDR1 and CDR2 (germline): SGHNT, YYREEE (reference sequence). V was cut by 0 bases and J by 3 bases, with 13 bases left in between. CDR3 DNA: TGTGCCAGCAGCTTGGGTTCTGGGGCGCGTGGGGCCAACGTCCTGACTTTC. Its translation is CASSLGSGARGANVLTF.